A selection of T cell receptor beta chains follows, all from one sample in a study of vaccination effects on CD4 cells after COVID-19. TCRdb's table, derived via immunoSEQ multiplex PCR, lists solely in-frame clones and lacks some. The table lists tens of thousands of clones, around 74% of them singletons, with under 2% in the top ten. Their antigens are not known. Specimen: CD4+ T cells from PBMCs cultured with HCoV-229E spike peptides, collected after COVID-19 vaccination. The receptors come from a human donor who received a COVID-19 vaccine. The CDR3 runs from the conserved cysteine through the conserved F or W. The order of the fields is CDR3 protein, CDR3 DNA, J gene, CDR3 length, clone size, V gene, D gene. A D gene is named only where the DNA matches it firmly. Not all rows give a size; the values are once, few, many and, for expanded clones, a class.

CASSGVGQGAYGYTF	TGCGCCAGCAGCGGGGTAGGACAGGGCGCCTATGGCTACACCTTC	TRBJ1-2	15	NA	TRBV5-1	TRBD1
CSAREREKLFF	TGCAGTGCCCGTGAAAGGGAAAAACTGTTTTTT	TRBJ1-4	11	NA	TRBV20-1	NA
CASNRPVSGANVLTF	TGTGCCAGTAATCGACCCGTTTCCGGGGCCAACGTCCTGACTTTC	TRBJ2-6	15	NA	TRBV19	NA
CASSLSTRSTDTQYF	TGTGCCAGCAGTTTGTCGACTAGAAGCACAGATACGCAGTATTTT	TRBJ2-3	15	few	TRBV27	NA
CASSTGTSRFF	TGTGCCAGCAGTACGGGGACTAGTAGGTTCTTC	TRBJ2-1	11	NA	TRBV11-2	TRBD2
CAWSVTGGQETQYF	TGTGCCTGGAGTGTTACAGGGGGCCAAGAGACCCAGTACTTC	TRBJ2-5	14	NA	TRBV30	TRBD1
CASSQESYTQYF	TGTGCCAGCAGCCAGGAAAGTTATACGCAGTATTTT	TRBJ2-3	12	NA	TRBV4-2	NA
CASSPVSGTGIVNTF	TGTGCCAGCAGCCCAGTAAGTGGGACAGGGATCGTTAACACCTTC	TRBJ1-2	15	NA	TRBV5-4	TRBD1
CASSEFGGQGSTDTQYF	TGTGCCAGCAGTGAATTCGGGGGACAGGGTAGCACAGATACGCAGTATTTT	TRBJ2-3	17	NA	TRBV2	TRBD1
CASSSKQGDYGYTF	TGTGCCAGCAGCTCCAAACAGGGCGACTATGGCTACACCTTC	TRBJ1-2	14	NA	TRBV5-4	NA
CASSGQSTDTQYF	TGTGCCAGCAGCGGACAGAGCACAGATACGCAGTATTTT	TRBJ2-3	13	NA	TRBV5-5	NA
CAISPGATNEKLFF	TGTGCCATCAGTCCAGGGGCAACTAATGAAAAACTGTTTTTT	TRBJ1-4	14	NA	TRBV10-3	NA
CASSQQDSGANVLTF	TGTGCCAGCAGCCAACAAGATTCCGGGGCCAACGTCCTGACTTTC	TRBJ2-6	15	NA	TRBV14	NA
CASGLGGPFQETQYF	TGTGCTAGTGGTTTGGGGGGACCCTTCCAAGAGACCCAGTACTTC	TRBJ2-5	15	NA	TRBV12-5	NA
CASSLVGGSEAFF	TGTGCCAGCAGCTTGGTGGGGGGCTCTGAAGCTTTCTTT	TRBJ1-1	13	NA	TRBV5-4	NA
CASSLRGGAGNEQFF	TGTGCCAGCAGCTTAAGAGGGGGCGCAGGGAATGAGCAGTTCTTC	TRBJ2-1	15	few	TRBV7-3	TRBD1
CACKPGQGLQETQYF	TGTGCCTGCAAACCGGGACAGGGGTTACAAGAGACCCAGTACTTC	TRBJ2-5	15	NA	TRBV19	TRBD1
CASIIQTALNSPLHF	TGTGCCAGCATTATACAGACAGCTTTGAATTCACCCCTCCACTTT	TRBJ1-6	15	NA	TRBV6-5	NA
CASTSQGLVGTDTQYF	TGCGCCAGCACCTCACAGGGACTGGTGGGCACAGATACGCAGTATTTT	TRBJ2-3	16	once	TRBV5-1	NA
CASSFYRGQGYTF	TGTGCCAGCAGCTTCTACAGGGGGCAAGGCTACACCTTC	TRBJ1-2	13	NA	TRBV7-2	TRBD1
CASSPRGNTIYF	TGTGCCAGCAGTCCGAGGGGGAACACCATATATTTT	TRBJ1-3	12	NA	TRBV2	NA
CASSLAGGRQETQYF	TGTGCCAGCAGCTTAGCCGGTGGCAGACAAGAGACCCAGTACTTC	TRBJ2-5	15	once	TRBV7-2	NA
CASSLSTGELFF	TGTGCCAGCAGCTTAAGTACCGGGGAGCTGTTTTTT	TRBJ2-2	12	NA	TRBV7-3	NA
CSASKGTGKEFQHF	TGCAGTGCTAGTAAGGGGACCGGAAAGGAGTTCCAGCATTTT	TRBJ1-5	14	NA	TRBV20-1	NA
CATSDPGHYGYTF	TGTGCCACCAGTGATCCAGGGCACTATGGCTACACCTTC	TRBJ1-2	13	NA	TRBV24-1	NA
CASSLASRDANTIYF	TGCGCCAGCAGCTTGGCTTCCCGGGACGCGAACACCATATATTTT	TRBJ1-3	15	NA	TRBV5-1	NA
CASRRSTNQPQHF	TGTGCCAGCAGACGAAGCACGAATCAGCCCCAGCATTTT	TRBJ1-5	13	NA	TRBV6-5	NA
CASSLETGGGEQFF	TGCGCCAGCAGCTTGGAAACAGGGGGCGGGGAGCAGTTCTTC	TRBJ2-1	14	NA	TRBV5-1	TRBD1
CASRARQGGNTGELFF	TGTGCCAGCAGAGCACGACAGGGGGGGAACACCGGGGAGCTGTTTTTT	TRBJ2-2	16	NA	TRBV2	TRBD1
CASGAYNEQFF	TGTGCCTCGGGGGCCTACAATGAGCAGTTCTTC	TRBJ2-1	11	NA	TRBV27	NA
CASTRDRGNTGELFF	TGTGCCAGCACTCGGGACAGGGGGAACACCGGGGAGCTGTTTTTT	TRBJ2-2	15	NA	TRBV6-5	TRBD1
CASSLDSNTEAFF	TGTGCCAGCAGTTTAGACAGCAACACTGAAGCTTTCTTT	TRBJ1-1	13	NA	TRBV12-3/TRBV12-4	NA
CASSPRTGSADTQYF	TGTGCCAGCAGCCCCAGGACAGGGTCGGCAGATACGCAGTATTTT	TRBJ2-3	15	NA	TRBV11-3	TRBD1
CASSLDRTGGTEAFF	TGCGCCAGCAGCTTGGACCGCACAGGGGGCACTGAAGCTTTCTTT	TRBJ1-1	15	NA	TRBV5-1	TRBD1
CATSREKLFF	TGTGCCACCAGTCGGGAAAAACTGTTTTTT	TRBJ1-4	10	NA	TRBV24-1	NA
CASSPAGTGYYYGYTF	TGTGCCAGCAGCCCAGCCGGGACAGGGTATTACTATGGCTACACCTTC	TRBJ1-2	16	NA	TRBV7-9	TRBD1
CASSSPPNYGYTF	TGTGCCAGCAGCTCTCCTCCTAACTATGGCTACACCTTC	TRBJ1-2	13	NA	TRBV27	NA
CASSTTGGQETQYF	TGTGCCAGCTCAACGACAGGGGGCCAGGAGACCCAGTACTTC	TRBJ2-5	14	NA	TRBV18	TRBD1
CASSGQGAQPQHF	TGTGCCAGCAGTGGGCAGGGGGCTCAGCCCCAGCATTTT	TRBJ1-5	13	few	TRBV2	TRBD1
CAWSVSRGPQHF	TGTGCCTGGAGTGTCTCCAGGGGGCCCCAGCATTTT	TRBJ1-5	12	NA	TRBV30	NA
CSVDGDLPPDTQYF	TGCAGCGTTGACGGGGACCTCCCCCCAGATACGCAGTATTTT	TRBJ2-3	14	NA	TRBV29-1	NA
CAISETQADTQYF	TGTGCCATCAGTGAGACACAGGCAGATACGCAGTATTTT	TRBJ2-3	13	NA	TRBV10-3	NA
CAWGRGGSTDTQYF	TGTGCCTGGGGGAGGGGGGGAAGCACAGATACGCAGTATTTT	TRBJ2-3	14	NA	TRBV30	NA
CASSLTGGGETQYF	TGTGCCAGCAGCTTAACAGGGGGGGGAGAGACCCAGTACTTC	TRBJ2-5	14	NA	TRBV7-9	NA
CASSKRGNPETGVDSPLHF	TGTGCCAGCAGCAAGCGGGGTAATCCGGAAACAGGGGTTGATTCACCCCTCCACTTT	TRBJ1-6	19	NA	TRBV21-1	NA
CASSDQYTGRSYNEQFF	TGCGCCAGCAGTGACCAATATACCGGGCGCTCCTACAATGAGCAGTTCTTC	TRBJ2-1	17	NA	TRBV10-1	NA
CASSSGGVPEKLFF	TGTGCCAGCAGCTCAGGGGGGGTACCTGAAAAACTGTTTTTT	TRBJ1-4	14	NA	TRBV7-9	TRBD1
CASSVEGGLAGALNTGELFF	TGTGCCAGCAGCGTAGAAGGGGGACTAGCGGGGGCGCTGAACACCGGGGAGCTGTTTTTT	TRBJ2-2	20	NA	TRBV9	TRBD2
CASSWEFPVLSGNTIYF	TGCGCCAGCAGCTGGGAGTTCCCGGTTTTATCTGGAAACACCATATATTTT	TRBJ1-3	17	few	TRBV5-1	NA
CASRVGDRDGELFF	TGTGCCAGCAGGGTGGGGGATCGGGACGGGGAGCTGTTTTTT	TRBJ2-2	14	NA	TRBV28	NA
CASSYSGSSALHF	TGTGCCAGCAGTTACTCGGGCAGCTCAGCCCTCCACTTT	TRBJ1-6	13	NA	TRBV6-5	NA
CASSRDRVGTTGELFF	TGTGCCAGCAGTCGGGACAGGGTTGGGACCACCGGGGAGCTGTTTTTT	TRBJ2-2	16	few	TRBV5-4	TRBD1